This is a list of T cell receptor beta chains from one sample in a study of T cell responses to AZD1222 COVID-19 vaccine. TCRdb keeps only in-frame clones here, not all; method: immunoSEQ multiplex PCR. The data hold under 90,000 clones, with 80% to 90% observed a single time. Here the sequenced sample was peripheral blood, taken 28 days after the second AZD1222 dose. These receptors were collected from an adult who received the AZD1222 COVID-19 vaccine. Both conserved end residues are trimmed from each CDR3.

v_call: TRBV18; j_call: TRBJ1-5; cdr3_aa: ASSLSLDGRNQPQH
v_call: TRBV5-5; j_call: TRBJ1-4; cdr3_aa: ASSSTSSGIPYEKLF
v_call: TRBV6-6; j_call: TRBJ1-6; cdr3_aa: ASSLDRAHSPLH
v_call: TRBV7-6; j_call: TRBJ2-5; cdr3_aa: ASSARPRGETQY
v_call: TRBV5-6; j_call: TRBJ2-7; cdr3_aa: ASSSVGQGSYEQY
v_call: TRBV5-4; j_call: TRBJ2-1; cdr3_aa: ASSVGTGASRDEQF
v_call: TRBV7-2; j_call: TRBJ2-7; cdr3_aa: ASSLLPLAINEQY
v_call: TRBV28; j_call: TRBJ1-6; cdr3_aa: ASRRTFQPLH
v_call: TRBV6-5; j_call: TRBJ1-4; cdr3_aa: ASRSLEGEKLF
v_call: TRBV3-1/TRBV3-2; j_call: TRBJ1-2; cdr3_aa: ASSLRTVNYGYT
v_call: TRBV9; j_call: TRBJ2-3; cdr3_aa: ASSPSGHTDTQY
v_call: TRBV5-6; j_call: TRBJ1-2; cdr3_aa: ASSIGTGHYGYT
v_call: TRBV9; j_call: TRBJ2-3; cdr3_aa: ASSTQGVDTQY
v_call: TRBV30; j_call: TRBJ1-1; cdr3_aa: AWKRLLLNTEAF
v_call: TRBV19; j_call: TRBJ2-3; cdr3_aa: ASSLGLAGGDTQY
v_call: TRBV6-1; j_call: TRBJ1-5; cdr3_aa: ASSEGGNNQPQH
v_call: TRBV6-5; j_call: TRBJ2-3; cdr3_aa: ASSYDRETDTQY
v_call: TRBV12-3/TRBV12-4; j_call: TRBJ2-1; cdr3_aa: ASTGPGGPI
v_call: TRBV28; j_call: TRBJ1-2; cdr3_aa: ASSLEHRGDYGYT
v_call: TRBV27; j_call: TRBJ1-2; cdr3_aa: ASSSWGDGTSYGYT
v_call: TRBV11-2; j_call: TRBJ2-7; cdr3_aa: ASSFVSSYEQY
v_call: TRBV19; j_call: TRBJ2-7; cdr3_aa: ASLKAGGYEQY
v_call: TRBV5-1; j_call: TRBJ2-2; cdr3_aa: ASSSLGSGDRYTGELF
v_call: TRBV4-1; j_call: TRBJ1-2; cdr3_aa: ASSTVTGRHGVYGYT
v_call: TRBV27; j_call: TRBJ2-3; cdr3_aa: ASSSRLRGDTDTQY
v_call: TRBV9; j_call: TRBJ1-1; cdr3_aa: ASSYSGTGLSEAF
v_call: TRBV7-2; j_call: TRBJ1-4; cdr3_aa: ASSARQGGEKLF
v_call: TRBV7-8; j_call: TRBJ1-2; cdr3_aa: ASSLDHVRYT